The text below deals with one T cell receptor beta chain. This record comes from a study of blood T cells in healthy people across ages. Sample-barcoded 5' priming and a J-beta primer mix drove a second PCR of about 7 to 11 cycles. TCRdb passed the 5' RACE reads through MiXCR, listing each CDR3 protein once. The sample carries about 640,000 distinct CDR3 sequences, about 43% recorded once. Germline V CDR1 and CDR2: LGHDT, YNNKEL (reference sequence). The CDR3 sequence is 14 residues long. The sample consisted of blood. The receptor was derived from an older man in good health. The chain has TRBV3-1 and TRBJ2-5, with D unclear. The J call may be mistaken, given a closer DNA end match to TRBJ2-7. CDR3 nucleotide sequence: TGTGCCAGCAGCCAAGAGCCTAAGTGGTACGAGCAGTACTTC. Protein product: CASSQEPKWYEQYF.